This T cell receptor beta chain was observed in a study of cytomegalovirus exposure and HLA in healthy donors. Study-level findings and limits: In a later analysis, TCR beta V- and J-gene trimming showed a link to a missense DCLRE1C variant. Only CMV serostatus was available as immune exposure information. Overall, around 150 TCR beta chains were annotated as cytomegalovirus-associated.

Concerning this clone itself: The antigen is undetermined.

This CDR3 has 15 amino acids. Germline loops: CDR1 SEHNR, CDR2 FQNEAQ (reference sequence). V lost 5 bases to trimming and J lost 1 base; unmatched junction nucleotides: 4. Vbeta (60) and Jbeta (13) primers were used in the PCR. Sequenced by immunoSEQ multiplex PCR; TCRdb stores in-frame clones only, minus some. Of approximately 150,000 clones in the sample, 84% were seen once. V and J are TRBV7-9 and TRBJ2-4; 8 nucleotides agree with TRBD1. Specimen: PBMCs. The sequence derives from a girl under 18 in good health and CMV-seropositive. The CDR3 sequence: CASSPQGAAKNIQYF. The CDR3 DNA reads as TGTGCCAGCAGCCCCCAGGGGGCGGCCAAAAACATTCAGTACTTC.